These T cell receptor beta chains were read from a single sample in a study of blood T cell repertoires in COVID-19. Sequencing was performed with immunoSEQ multiplex PCR; in TCRdb, only in-frame clones are kept and a portion is missing. The profile shows about 240,000 clones, roughly 89% of them singletons. Sequencing was done on a sample of PBMCs or T cells enriched from blood (not recorded which). These receptors were collected from a young woman with acute COVID-19. The CDR3 runs from the conserved cysteine through the conserved F or W. Fields, in order: V gene, D gene, CDR3 length, J gene, CDR3 DNA, CDR3 protein. A D gene is named only where the DNA matches it firmly.

v_gene: TRBV29-1
d_gene: -
len: 12
j_gene: TRBJ2-7
CDR3nt: TGCAGCGTAGCAGGACAAAGTTACGAGCAGTACTTC
CDR3aa: CSVAGQSYEQYF

v_gene: TRBV19
d_gene: -
len: 16
j_gene: TRBJ2-3
CDR3nt: TGTGCCAGTAGTATAGTTGCCAGTGCAACCACAGATACGCAGTATTTT
CDR3aa: CASSIVASATTDTQYF

v_gene: TRBV7-2
d_gene: -
len: 14
j_gene: TRBJ2-7
CDR3nt: TGTGCCAGCAGTGGGTCAGGGGAAACCTACGAGCAGTACTTC
CDR3aa: CASSGSGETYEQYF

v_gene: TRBV7-2
d_gene: -
len: 15
j_gene: TRBJ1-5
CDR3nt: TGTGCCAGCAGCTTAGTTGGGGGCCGGTATCAGCCCCAGCATTTT
CDR3aa: CASSLVGGRYQPQHF

v_gene: TRBV5-1
d_gene: -
len: 16
j_gene: TRBJ1-1
CDR3nt: TGCGCCAGCAGCTTGGAGGCCTTCGCTAGGAACACTGAAGCTTTCTTT
CDR3aa: CASSLEAFARNTEAFF

v_gene: TRBV10-3
d_gene: -
len: 15
j_gene: TRBJ1-2
CDR3nt: TGTGCCATCAGTCCCCCACAGGTCAATTGGGATGGCTACACCTTC
CDR3aa: CAISPPQVNWDGYTF

v_gene: TRBV10-1
d_gene: TRBD1
len: 13
j_gene: TRBJ2-1
CDR3nt: TGCGCCAGCAGTACCGGACAGGACGATGAGCAGTTCTTC
CDR3aa: CASSTGQDDEQFF

v_gene: TRBV4-3
d_gene: -
len: 14
j_gene: TRBJ2-7
CDR3nt: TGCGCCAGCAGCCAATCCAGGGCTACCTACGAGCAGTACTTC
CDR3aa: CASSQSRATYEQYF

v_gene: TRBV28
d_gene: -
len: 16
j_gene: TRBJ1-1
CDR3nt: TGTGCCAGCAGTTTAAGGAAGGACGGGATGAACACTGAAGCTTTCTTT
CDR3aa: CASSLRKDGMNTEAFF

v_gene: TRBV6-5
d_gene: -
len: 14
j_gene: TRBJ1-2
CDR3nt: TGTGCCAGCAGCACCGACAGCCGAGTCTATGGCTACACCTTC
CDR3aa: CASSTDSRVYGYTF

v_gene: TRBV3-1/TRBV3-2
d_gene: -
len: 12
j_gene: TRBJ1-2
CDR3nt: TGTGCCAGCAGCCATTGGGGAGATGGCTACACCTTC
CDR3aa: CASSHWGDGYTF

v_gene: TRBV11-2
d_gene: TRBD1
len: 17
j_gene: TRBJ2-7
CDR3nt: TGTGCCAGCAGCTTAGGGGGCTCCGGGACAGGTCACGCCGGGCAGTACTTC
CDR3aa: CASSLGGSGTGHAGQYF

v_gene: TRBV11-3
d_gene: -
len: 13
j_gene: TRBJ2-5
CDR3nt: TGTGCCAGCAGCCTGGGGCAGCAAGAGACCCAGTACTTC
CDR3aa: CASSLGQQETQYF